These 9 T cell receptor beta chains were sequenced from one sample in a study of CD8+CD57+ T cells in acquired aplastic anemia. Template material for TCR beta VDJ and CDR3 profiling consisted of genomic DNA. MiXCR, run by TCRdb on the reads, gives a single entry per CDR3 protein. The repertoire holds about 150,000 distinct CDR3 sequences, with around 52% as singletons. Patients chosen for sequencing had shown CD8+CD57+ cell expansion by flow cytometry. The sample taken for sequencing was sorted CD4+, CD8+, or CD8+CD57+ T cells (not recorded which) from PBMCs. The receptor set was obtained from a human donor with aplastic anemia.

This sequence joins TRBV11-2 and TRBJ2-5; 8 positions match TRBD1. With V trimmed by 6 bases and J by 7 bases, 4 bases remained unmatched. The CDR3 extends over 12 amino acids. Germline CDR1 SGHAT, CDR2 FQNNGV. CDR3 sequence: CASSPDRATQYF. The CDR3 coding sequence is TGTGCCAGCAGTCCGGACAGGGCGACCCAGTACTTC.

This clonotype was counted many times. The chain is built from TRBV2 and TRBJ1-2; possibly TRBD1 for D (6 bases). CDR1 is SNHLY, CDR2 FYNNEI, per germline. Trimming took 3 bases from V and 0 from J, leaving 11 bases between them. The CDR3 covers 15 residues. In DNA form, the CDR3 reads TGTGCCAGCAGTGAGGGGGCCGGGACTAACTATGGCTACACCTTC. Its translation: CASSEGAGTNYGYTF. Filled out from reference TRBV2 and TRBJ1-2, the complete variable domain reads EPEVTQTPSHQVTQMGQEVILRCVPISNHLYFYWYRQILGQKVEFLVSFYNNEISEKSEIFDDQFSVERPDGSNFTLKIRSTKLEDSAMYFCASSEGAGTNYGYTFGSGTRLTVV.

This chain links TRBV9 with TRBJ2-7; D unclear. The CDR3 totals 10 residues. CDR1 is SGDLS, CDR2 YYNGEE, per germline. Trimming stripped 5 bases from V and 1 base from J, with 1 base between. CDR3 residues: CASRSYEQYF. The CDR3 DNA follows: TGTGCCAGCAGATCCTACGAGCAGTACTTC.

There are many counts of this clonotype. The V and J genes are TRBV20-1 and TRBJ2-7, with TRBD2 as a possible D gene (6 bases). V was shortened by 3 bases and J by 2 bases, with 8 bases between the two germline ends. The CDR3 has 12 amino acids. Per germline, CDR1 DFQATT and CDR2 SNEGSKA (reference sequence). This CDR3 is CSASSGPYEQYF. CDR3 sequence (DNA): TGCAGTGCTAGTAGCGGACCCTACGAGCAGTACTTC.

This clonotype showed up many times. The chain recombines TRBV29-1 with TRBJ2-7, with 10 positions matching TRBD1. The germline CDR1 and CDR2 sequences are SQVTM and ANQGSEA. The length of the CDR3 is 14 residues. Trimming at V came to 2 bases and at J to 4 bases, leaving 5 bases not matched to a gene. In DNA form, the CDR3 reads TGCAGCGTTGAACTATCGGACAGGGGGTACGAGCAGTACTTC. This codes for CSVELSDRGYEQYF.

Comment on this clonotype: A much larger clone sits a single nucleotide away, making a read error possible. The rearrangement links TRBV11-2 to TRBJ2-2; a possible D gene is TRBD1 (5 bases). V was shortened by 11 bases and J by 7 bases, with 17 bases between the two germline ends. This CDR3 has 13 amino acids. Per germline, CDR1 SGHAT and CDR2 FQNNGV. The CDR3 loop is CAGHQGGIGELFF. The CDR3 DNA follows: TGTGCCGGACACCAGGGTGGTATCGGGGAGCTGTTTTTT.

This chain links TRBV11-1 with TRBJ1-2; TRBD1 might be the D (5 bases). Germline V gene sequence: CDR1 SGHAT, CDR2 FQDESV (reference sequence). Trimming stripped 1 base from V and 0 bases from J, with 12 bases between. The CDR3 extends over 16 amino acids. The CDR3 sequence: CASSLGTGEANYGYTF. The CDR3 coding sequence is TGTGCCAGCAGCTTAGGAACAGGCGAAGCTAACTATGGCTACACCTTC.

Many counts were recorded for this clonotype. CDR3 bases: TGTGCCAGCAGCTTGCTGCCGGACACCACCTACGAGCAGTACTTC. This sequence encodes CASSLLPDTTYEQYF. The V gene is TRBV5-5, the J gene TRBJ2-7, with D possibly being TRBD1 (5 bases). CDR1 and CDR2 from the germline V gene are SGHKS and YYEKEE (reference sequence). The CDR3 has 15 amino acids. Trimming stripped 1 base from V and 2 bases from J, with 13 bases between. Full variable domain (missing parts from reference TRBV5-5 and TRBJ2-7): DAGVTQSPTHLIKTRGQQVTLRCSPISGHKSVSWYQQVLGQGPQFIFQYYEKEERGRGNFPDRFSARQFPNYSSELNVNALLLGDSALYLCASSLLPDTTYEQYFGPGTRLTVT.

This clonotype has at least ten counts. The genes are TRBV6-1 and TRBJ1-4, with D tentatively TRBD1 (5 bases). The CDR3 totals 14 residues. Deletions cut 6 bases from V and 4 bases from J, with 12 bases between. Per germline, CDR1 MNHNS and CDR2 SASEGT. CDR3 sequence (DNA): TGTGCCAGCAGCGGGACGGCCAGTAATGAAAAACTGTTTTTT. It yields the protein CASSGTASNEKLFF.